This record concerns one T cell receptor beta chain sequence. Its antigen is unknown. Germline CDR1 is SGDLS and CDR2 is YYNGEE. Unmatched junction bases numbered 8, after V lost 3 bases and J lost 8 bases. CDR3 length: 16 amino acids. The data were taken from a study of cytomegalovirus exposure and HLA in healthy donors. Overall study results and limits: In vitro testing confirmed a few CMV-associated chains as specific for CMV antigens. Certain indistinguishable V segments, among them TRBV6-2 and TRBV6-3, were excluded.

In the PCR, 60 Vbeta and 13 Jbeta primers were used. TCRdb's table, derived via immunoSEQ multiplex PCR, lists solely in-frame clones and lacks some. The table lists about 140,000 clones, 80% of them singletons, with about 2.2% in the top ten. The sequence was collected from a man between 45 and 60 years old in good health and CMV-seronegative. Sequences were obtained from PBMCs. The chain is built from TRBV9 and TRBJ2-1; 13 positions match TRBD2. The CDR3 DNA follows: TGTGCCAGCAGCGCACGTGTAACTAGCGGGGGGGATGAGCAGTTCTTC. Amino acid sequence: CASSARVTSGGDEQFF.